A single T cell receptor beta chain is shown here with its context. The antigen is undetermined. Germline V gives CDR1 SGHRS, CDR2 YFSETQ. Trimming took off 3 bases at V and 7 bases at J, with 11 bases between the two ends. The CDR3 sequence is 12 residues long. Arm-PCR of CDR3 regions and iRepertoire HTBI primers were the basis on which TCR beta libraries were built. TCRdb re-analysed the multiplex PCR reads in MiXCR, keeping a single row per CDR3 protein. This table has about 540,000 distinct CDR3 sequences, about 13% appearing once. The sample originates from a study of regulatory T cells in long-lasting Graves disease. Whole-study results and caveats: Persistent disease preferred TRBV28, TRBJ1-2 and TRBJ2-5; new disease, TRBV20-1 and TRBJ2-1.

Described time point: newly diagnosed GD, antithyroid drugs for less than 3 months. Researchers made the TCR library from RNA that was extracted from PBMCs. These data also formed part of another study, on T cells in Graves' hyperthyroidism and ophthalmopathy. That report notes: Clinical symptoms, serum thyroxine and TRAb, thyroid ultrasound and orbital computed tomography were used for the diagnoses. Most thyroid clonotypes expanded above 0.001 appeared in blood too. Model-based prediction identified ophthalmopathy a median around 6.5 months prior to its onset.

Specimen: peripheral blood mononuclear cells (PBMCs), collected at new diagnosis, from a patient treated with antithyroid drugs. The chain has TRBV5-1 and TRBJ2-7; tentatively, D is TRBD2 (5 bases). The sequence was collected from a man younger than 40 with Graves disease. The CDR3 spells CASSSVSGEQYF. CDR3 nucleotides: TGCGCCAGCAGCTCGGTTTCGGGGGAGCAGTACTTC.